Reported below is one T cell receptor (beta chain). As yet, its antigen is unknown. The donors, all of them Caucasian adults, lived in Nashville, Tennessee. TCRdb's copy holds only in-frame clones and misses some; the assay was immunoSEQ multiplex PCR. The profile shows roughly 1.4 million clones, 97% to 99% of them singletons. This specimen comes from a study of shared clonotypes between healthy human individuals. Overall study: For every donor, three CD4 naive, three CD4 memory, two CD8 naive and one CD8 memory plates were used. Overall study results and limits: Sampling involved blood alone; tissue repertoires likely differ.

The CDR3 length is 15 residues. Germline-derived CDR1 and CDR2 are MNHEY and SMNVEV (reference sequence). The V and J ends lost 6 bases and 6 bases respectively, with 18 bases between them. The clonotype was recovered from a man aged 25-45 years in good health. The chain combines TRBV27 with TRBJ1-5; D is unresolved. Sequenced material: naive CD4+ T cells sorted from blood. Subset here: CD45RA+ positively selected. In DNA, the CDR3 is TGTGCCAGCAGGAAATTGAACAGTGTTATTCAGCCCCAGCATTTT. Encoded protein: CASRKLNSVIQPQHF.